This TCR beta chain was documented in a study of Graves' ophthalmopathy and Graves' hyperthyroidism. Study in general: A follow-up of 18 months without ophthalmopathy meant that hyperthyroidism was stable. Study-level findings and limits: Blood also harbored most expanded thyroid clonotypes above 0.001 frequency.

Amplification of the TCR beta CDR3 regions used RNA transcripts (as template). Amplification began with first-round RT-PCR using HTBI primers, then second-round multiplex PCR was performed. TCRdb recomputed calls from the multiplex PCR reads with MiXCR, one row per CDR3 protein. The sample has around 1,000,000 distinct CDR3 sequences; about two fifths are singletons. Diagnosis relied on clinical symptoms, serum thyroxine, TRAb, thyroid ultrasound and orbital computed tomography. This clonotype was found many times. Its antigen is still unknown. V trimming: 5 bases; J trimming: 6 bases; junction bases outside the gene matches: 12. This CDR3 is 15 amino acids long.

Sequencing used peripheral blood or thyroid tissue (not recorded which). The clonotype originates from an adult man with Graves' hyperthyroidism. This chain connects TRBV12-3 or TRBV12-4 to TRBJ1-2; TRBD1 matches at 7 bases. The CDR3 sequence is CASSLLQGDGHGYTF. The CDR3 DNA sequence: TGTGCCAGCAGTCTCCTCCAGGGGGATGGGCATGGCTACACCTTC.